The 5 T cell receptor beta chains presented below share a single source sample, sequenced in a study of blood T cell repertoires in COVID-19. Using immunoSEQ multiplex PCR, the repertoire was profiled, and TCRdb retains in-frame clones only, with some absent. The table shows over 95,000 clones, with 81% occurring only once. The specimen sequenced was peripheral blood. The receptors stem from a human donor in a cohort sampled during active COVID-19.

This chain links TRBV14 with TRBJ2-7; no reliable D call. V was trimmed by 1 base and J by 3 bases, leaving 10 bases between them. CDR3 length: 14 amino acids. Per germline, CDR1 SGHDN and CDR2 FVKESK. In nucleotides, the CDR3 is TGTGCCAGCAGCCAAGCAGGCAAGCACTACGAGCAGTACTTC. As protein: CASSQAGKHYEQYF.

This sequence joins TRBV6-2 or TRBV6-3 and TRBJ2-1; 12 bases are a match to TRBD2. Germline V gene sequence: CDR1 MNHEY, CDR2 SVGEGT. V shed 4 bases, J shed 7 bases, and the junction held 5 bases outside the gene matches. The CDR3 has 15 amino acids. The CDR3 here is CASSSLAGGGNEQFF. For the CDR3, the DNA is TGTGCCAGCAGTTCTCTAGCGGGAGGGGGGAATGAGCAGTTCTTC.

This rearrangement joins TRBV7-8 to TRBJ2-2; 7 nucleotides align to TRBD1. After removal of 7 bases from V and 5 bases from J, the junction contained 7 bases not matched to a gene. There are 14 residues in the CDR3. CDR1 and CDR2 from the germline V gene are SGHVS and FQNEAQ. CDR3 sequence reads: CASNTGVITGELFF. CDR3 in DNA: TGTGCCAGCAACACAGGGGTGATTACCGGGGAGCTGTTTTTT.

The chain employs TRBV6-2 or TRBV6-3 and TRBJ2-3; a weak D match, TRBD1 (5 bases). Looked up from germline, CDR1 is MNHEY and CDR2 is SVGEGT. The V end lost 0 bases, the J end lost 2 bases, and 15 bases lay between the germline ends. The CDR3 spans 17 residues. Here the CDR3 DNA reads TGTGCCAGCAGTTACTCGATAACAGGTCTGCACACAGATACGCAGTATTTT. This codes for CASSYSITGLHTDTQYF.

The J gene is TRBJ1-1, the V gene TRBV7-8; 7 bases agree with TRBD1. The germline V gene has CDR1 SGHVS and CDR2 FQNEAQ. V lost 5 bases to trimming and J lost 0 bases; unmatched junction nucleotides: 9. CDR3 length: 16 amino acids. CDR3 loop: CASSKGSTGMNTEAFF. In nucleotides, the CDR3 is TGTGCCAGCAGCAAAGGGTCGACAGGGATGAACACTGAAGCTTTCTTT. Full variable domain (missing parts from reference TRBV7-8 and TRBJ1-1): GAGVSQSPRYKVAKRGQDVALRCDPISGHVSLFWYQQALGQGPEFLTYFQNEAQLDKSGLPSDRFFAERPEGSVSTLKIQRTQQEDSAVYLCASSKGSTGMNTEAFFGQGTRLTVV.